A single sample gave rise to the 14 T cell receptor beta chains below, sequenced in a study of T cell responses to AZD1222 COVID-19 vaccine. The table came from immunoSEQ multiplex PCR; TCRdb's copy has only in-frame clones and leaves some out. The table lists 85,000 to 100,000 clones, 85% to 90% of them singletons. Sequencing was performed on peripheral blood, taken on day 0 of AZD1222 vaccination. These receptors were taken from an adult in good health.

V and J are TRBV12-3 or TRBV12-4 and TRBJ2-1; 13 bases match TRBD2. The J segment lost 9 bases and the V segment lost 10 bases, leaving 6 bases of the junction unmatched. CDR3 size: 13 residues. The CDR3 DNA reads as TGTGCCACACTAGCGGGGGGGCTGAGTGAGCAGTTCTTC. This codes for CATLAGGLSEQFF.

The chain carries TRBV2 and TRBJ2-1, with D unclear. The CDR3 loop spans 11 amino acids. The V gene lost 3 bases and the J gene lost 5 bases, with 2 bases spanning the gap. Germline values: CDR1 SNHLY, CDR2 FYNNEI. CDR3: CASSDNNEQFF. As DNA, the CDR3 is TGTGCCAGCAGTGACAACAATGAGCAGTTCTTC. Variable domain in full (rest from reference TRBV2 and TRBJ2-1): EPEVTQTPSHQVTQMGQEVILRCVPISNHLYFYWYRQILGQKVEFLVSFYNNEISEKSEIFDDQFSVERPDGSNFTLKIRSTKLEDSAMYFCASSDNNEQFFGPGTRLTVL.

The chain uses TRBV9 and TRBJ2-1; 13 bases match TRBD2. This CDR3 is built from 15 residues. Germline CDR1 SGDLS, CDR2 YYNGEE. Trimming cost V 0 bases and J 6 bases; bases outside gene matches: 0. CDR3 DNA: TGTGCCAGCAGCGTAGGACTAGCGGGGGGCAATGAGCAGTTCTTC. Translating it yields CASSVGLAGGNEQFF.

The chain carries TRBV6-6 and TRBJ2-7; 10 bases match TRBD1. There are 16 residues in the CDR3. From germline, CDR1 is MNHNY and CDR2 SVGAGI (reference sequence). Trimming removed 4 bases from V and 1 base from J; junction bases left unmatched: 7. The CDR3 reads CASSSRVGQGSYEQYF. The CDR3 DNA reads TGTGCCAGCAGTTCCCGGGTGGGACAGGGGTCCTACGAGCAGTACTTC.

This chain joins TRBV6-2 or TRBV6-3 and TRBJ1-5; D remains ambiguous. Germline values: CDR1 MNHEY, CDR2 SVGEGT. The CDR3 runs 12 residues. The V end was cut by 6 bases, the J end by 7 bases, with 10 bases between. This chain's CDR3 is CASSPRTQPQHF. CDR3 bases: TGTGCCAGCAGCCCCCGGACCCAGCCCCAGCATTTT.

V gene TRBV29-1 combines with J gene TRBJ1-2; the D gene is possibly TRBD1 (6 bases). From germline, CDR1 is SQVTM and CDR2 ANQGSEA. CDR3 length: 14 residues. The V end was cut by 0 bases, the J end by 5 bases, with 13 bases between. Here the CDR3 DNA reads TGCAGCGTTGAAGAATCAGGGGTTGGATATGGCTACACCTTC. Its translation: CSVEESGVGYGYTF. The full variable domain, with the rest looked up from reference TRBV29-1 and TRBJ1-2, is SAVISQKPSRDICQRGTSLTIQCQVDSQVTMMFWYRQQPGQSLTLIATANQGSEATYESGFVIDKFPISRPNLTFSTLTVSNMSPEDSSIYLCSVEESGVGYGYTFGSGTRLTVV.

The chain couples TRBV15 to TRBJ2-7; 7 bases match TRBD2. Looked up from germline, CDR1 is LNHNV and CDR2 is YYDKDF (reference sequence). After removal of 0 bases from V and 3 bases from J, the junction contained 5 bases not matched to a gene. CDR3 length: 15 amino acids. This CDR3 is CATSRDLRGSYEQYF. CDR3 in DNA: TGTGCCACCAGCAGAGATTTGCGGGGGAGCTACGAGCAGTACTTC.

J is TRBJ1-2 and V is TRBV2, with TRBD1 matching 7 bases. The CDR3 runs 12 residues. With 11 bases clipped from V and 5 bases from J, the junction kept 8 bases outside the gene matches. The germline V gene encodes CDR1 SNHLY and CDR2 FYNNEI. The CDR3 DNA follows: TGTGCCGGCGGACAGGCCGCTTATGGCTACACCTTC. Protein product: CAGGQAAYGYTF. The entire variable domain, with the rest obtained from reference TRBV2 and TRBJ1-2, is as follows: EPEVTQTPSHQVTQMGQEVILRCVPISNHLYFYWYRQILGQKVEFLVSFYNNEISEKSEIFDDQFSVERPDGSNFTLKIRSTKLEDSAMYFCAGGQAAYGYTFGSGTRLTVV.

The chain employs TRBV2 and TRBJ2-5; TRBD2 agrees at 10 bases. J gave up 3 bases and V 9 bases, and 4 bases lay outside the gene matches. The germline V gene has CDR1 SNHLY and CDR2 FYNNEI. This CDR3 has 13 residues. CDR3 sequence (DNA): TGTGCCAGTAGCGGGGGGAGGGAAGAGACCCAGTACTTC. Translated, it gives CASSGGREETQYF.

J is TRBJ2-1 and V is TRBV9, with 7 bases aligning to TRBD2. The CDR3 length is 16 residues. Germline V gene data show CDR1 as SGDLS and CDR2 as YYNGEE. V was clipped by 0 bases and J by 1 base; unmatched bases: 4. In DNA, the CDR3 is TGTGCCAGCAGCGTAGGGGATAGCGGGTCCTACAATGAGCAGTTCTTC. This translates into CASSVGDSGSYNEQFF.

In DNA form, the CDR3 reads TGTGCCAGCAGTTATATATCAACGACCCCAAGTTATTTT. This gives the protein CASSYISTTPSYF. The chain uses TRBV6-2 or TRBV6-3 and TRBJ2-3; D gene unclear. Trimming pared 3 bases from V and 15 bases from J, leaving 19 bases between. CDR1 MNHEY and CDR2 SVGEGT come from the germline V gene. This CDR3 comprises 13 residues.

The CDR3 here is CSVRTVNGYTF. DNA of the CDR3: TGCAGTGTAAGGACAGTTAATGGCTACACCTTC. The V and J genes are TRBV20-1 and TRBJ1-2; maybe TRBD1 (6 bases). The ends were cut back, 7 bases at V and 6 bases at J, with 12 bases in the middle. There are 11 residues in the CDR3. Per germline, CDR1 DFQATT and CDR2 SNEGSKA (reference sequence).

CDR3 amino acids: CASSKGGAGANVLTF. The CDR3 DNA reads TGTGCCAGCAGTAAAGGGGGCGCTGGGGCCAACGTCCTGACTTTC. The chain combines TRBV6-2 or TRBV6-3 with TRBJ2-6; 7 bases are shared with TRBD1. Germline V CDR1 and CDR2: MNHEY, SVGEGT. There are 15 residues in the CDR3. Germline trimming cut 5 bases from V and 2 bases from J; bases unmatched to any gene: 3.

The V and J genes are TRBV3-1 (or the pseudogene TRBV3-2) and TRBJ1-6; 7 bases line up with TRBD1. This CDR3 has 17 residues. Germline CDR1 and CDR2: LGHDT and YNNKEL (reference sequence). The V gene end was trimmed by 4 bases and the J gene end by 7 bases; junction bases not matched to a gene: 13. The DNA for the CDR3 is TGTGCCAGCAGCCTCTCTTCTTCCGGGACAGACAATTCACCCCTCCACTTT. It translates to CASSLSSSGTDNSPLHF.